The 5 T cell receptor beta chains given below trace back to one sample, sequenced in a study of blood T cell repertoires in COVID-19. Clones were sequenced by immunoSEQ multiplex PCR, and TCRdb holds only the in-frame ones, with some missing. The table shows about 220,000 clones, with 85% occurring only once. The sequencing sample was made of peripheral blood. The receptors shown here come from a woman aged 70 to 79 with COVID-19, enrolled during active disease.

This clone has just one count. The gene calls are TRBV2 and TRBJ1-2; D is ambiguous. Germline CDR1 and CDR2: SNHLY and FYNNEI. CDR3 size: 15 residues. V gave up 10 bases and J gave up 5 bases, with 23 bases separating them. CDR3 sequence: CATHIQKSTPYGYTF. As DNA, the CDR3 is TGTGCCACCCATATACAGAAATCAACCCCATATGGCTACACCTTC.

The chain combines TRBV27 with TRBJ2-3; D may be TRBD2 (6 bases). V lost 6 bases, J lost 4 bases, and 20 bases lay in between. Per germline, CDR1 MNHEY and CDR2 SMNVEV (reference sequence). The CDR3 runs to 16 residues. CDR3 region: CASSRDSPTGADTQYF. In DNA, the CDR3 is TGTGCCAGCAGCCGGGACTCCCCCACGGGCGCAGATACGCAGTATTTT.

The chain uses TRBV6-1 and TRBJ2-1, with D unclear. Germline V lookup: CDR1 MNHNS, CDR2 SASEGT. V shed 4 bases and J shed 0 bases, with 25 bases lying between them. This CDR3 has 20 amino acids. CDR3 nucleotide sequence: TGTGCCAGCAGTGTAGTATTTCCTACGGCAGGTCCAAGCTCCTACAATGAGCAGTTCTTC. This gives the protein CASSVVFPTAGPSSYNEQFF.

This clone was seen once. The chain recombines TRBV6-5 with TRBJ1-2; 8 bases are shared with TRBD1. The germline V gene encodes CDR1 MNHEY and CDR2 SVGAGI. Losses at the gene ends were 2 bases for V and 4 bases for J; bases not matched to a gene: 6. This CDR3 is built from 15 residues. The DNA for the CDR3 is TGTGCCAGCAGTTACCTGGCAGGGGGCAGCTATGGCTACACCTTC. Translation: CASSYLAGGSYGYTF.

This chain joins TRBV27 and TRBJ2-1; D is perhaps TRBD1 (6 bases). This CDR3 spans 15 amino acids. Germline CDR1 reads MNHEY; CDR2 reads SMNVEV (reference sequence). V lost 2 bases, J lost 9 bases, and 17 bases lay in between. The CDR3 region is CASSLSTGNKAEQFF. The CDR3 DNA follows: TGTGCCAGCAGTTTAAGTACAGGGAATAAGGCTGAGCAGTTCTTC.